This entry lists 20 T cell receptor beta chains sequenced from one sample in a study of vaccination effects on CD4 cells after COVID-19. Antigen-specific CD4+ T cells expanded by the ViraFEST assay with viral peptide pools were then sequenced. With 9 to 11 days of culture completed, CD4+ T cells were isolated. According to the study, vaccine recipients showed no prior SARS-CoV-2 infection and negative nucleocapsid antibodies. Method: immunoSEQ multiplex PCR; TCRdb's copy keeps in-frame clones and lacks some. The sample carries tens of thousands of clones, 65% to 85% recorded once. These TCRs' antigens remain unknown. Sequences were derived from CD4+ T cells from PBMCs cultured with HCoV-NL63 spike peptides, sampled before COVID-19 vaccination. The origin of the receptors is a human donor who received a COVID-19 vaccine.

V usage is TRBV27 and J usage is TRBJ2-4, with 7 bases lining up with TRBD1. V shed 0 bases, J shed 0 bases, and the junction held 2 bases outside the gene matches. Germline V gene lookup returns CDR1 MNHEY and CDR2 SMNVEV (reference sequence). The CDR3 spans 16 residues. CDR3: CASSLSTGIAKNIQYF. CDR3 coding DNA: TGTGCCAGCAGTTTATCGACAGGGATAGCCAAAAACATTCAGTACTTC.

V usage is TRBV5-5 and J usage is TRBJ2-5; D assignment may be TRBD1 or TRBD2 (5 bases each). Deletions cut 4 bases from V and 2 bases from J, with 12 bases between. CDR3 length: 14 amino acids. Germline-derived CDR1 and CDR2 are SGHKS and YYEKEE (reference sequence). The CDR3 reads CASSVGTAQETQYF. The DNA for the CDR3 is TGTGCCAGCAGCGTAGGGACCGCTCAAGAGACCCAGTACTTC. Combining the CDR3 with reference TRBV5-5 and TRBJ2-5 gives the whole variable domain DAGVTQSPTHLIKTRGQQVTLRCSPISGHKSVSWYQQVLGQGPQFIFQYYEKEERGRGNFPDRFSARQFPNYSSELNVNALLLGDSALYLCASSVGTAQETQYFGPGTRLLVL.

The chain has TRBV18 and TRBJ2-7, with 9 positions matching TRBD1. The ends lost 4 bases at V and 0 bases at J; junction bases unmatched: 7. Per germline, CDR1 KGHSH and CDR2 LQKENI. There are 16 residues in the CDR3. The chain's CDR3 is CASSLPGQGTSYEQYV. The CDR3 bases are TGTGCCAGCTCACTGCCGGGACAGGGTACCTCCTACGAGCAGTACGTC.

The chain employs TRBV6-2 or TRBV6-3 and TRBJ2-3, with a tentative D call TRBD1 (5 bases). Trimming left V 5 bases short and J 4 bases short, with 10 bases between. Germline V gives CDR1 MNHEY, CDR2 SVGEGT. The CDR3 is made up of 13 amino acids. CDR3 amino acids: CASSRKGPDTQYF. Here the CDR3 DNA reads TGTGCCAGCAGTCGGAAGGGGCCAGATACGCAGTATTTT.

By proportion, this clone is medium-sized (0.01 to 0.1%). The chain carries TRBV6-5 and TRBJ2-3, with a possible D match to TRBD1 (6 bases). CDR3 length: 16 amino acids. V lost 2 bases, J lost 2 bases, and 14 bases lay in between. CDR1 is MNHEY and CDR2 is SVGAGI in the germline V gene. The CDR3, as DNA: TGTGCCAGCAGTTACCAGCCCCAGGGGCTCACAGATACGCAGTATTTT. Its protein product is CASSYQPQGLTDTQYF.

CDR3 nucleotide sequence: TGCGCCAGCAGCCAAGCTAGCGGGGCGGGGGAGCAGTACGTC. Amino acid sequence: CASSQASGAGEQYV. The chain recombines TRBV4-1 with TRBJ2-7, with TRBD2 identical over 9 bases. The V and J ends lost 1 base and 7 bases, in that order; junction bases with no gene match: 5. Per the germline V gene, CDR1 is MGHRA and CDR2 is YSYEKL. This CDR3 has 14 residues.

The V call is TRBV5-1, the J call TRBJ2-5; the D gene is possibly TRBD1 (6 bases). This CDR3 comprises 13 residues. V was cut by 3 bases and J by 4 bases, with 10 bases left in between. Germline lookup yields CDR1 SGHRS and CDR2 YFSETQ. CDR3 in DNA: TGCGCCAGCAGCTGGACAGAGTTAGAGACCCAGTACTTC. It is translated as CASSWTELETQYF.

The chain couples TRBV5-1 to TRBJ2-2, with unresolved D. Looked up from germline, CDR1 is SGHRS and CDR2 is YFSETQ. The V gene lost 1 base and the J gene lost 0 bases, with 10 bases spanning the gap. The CDR3 covers 16 residues. This chain's CDR3 is CASSLRQNANTGELFF. The CDR3, as DNA: TGCGCCAGCAGCTTGAGGCAGAATGCGAACACCGGGGAGCTGTTTTTT.

The chain has TRBV18 and TRBJ1-1; 9 positions match TRBD1. V lost 3 bases and J lost 1; bases outside the gene matches: 12. Germline V gene sequence: CDR1 KGHSH, CDR2 LQKENI. The CDR3 extends over 18 amino acids. CDR3 residues: CASSPTWTGVRANTEAFF. The CDR3 nucleotides are TGTGCCAGCTCACCCACTTGGACAGGGGTCCGCGCGAACACTGAAGCTTTCTTT.

The chain has TRBV2 and TRBJ1-5; D unclear. V was cut by 6 bases and J by 4 bases, with 7 bases left in between. This CDR3 comprises 12 residues. From germline, CDR1 is SNHLY and CDR2 FYNNEI. CDR3 protein: CASRGSNQPQHF. DNA of the CDR3: TGTGCCAGCAGAGGGTCAAATCAGCCCCAGCATTTT.

The V call is TRBV19, the J call TRBJ2-2; D perhaps matches TRBD1 (6 bases). Germline CDR1 reads LNHDA; CDR2 reads SQIVND (reference sequence). The CDR3 contains 14 residues. V lost 6 bases, J lost 4 bases, and 12 bases lay in between. In DNA, the CDR3 is TGTGCCAGTAGCCGCAGGGGTAGCACCGGGGAGCTGTTTTTT. Protein product: CASSRRGSTGELFF.

CDR3 region: CASSQGNAYEQYV. CDR3 in DNA: TGTGCCAGCAGCCAGGGGAATGCCTACGAGCAGTACGTC. This sequence joins TRBV3-1 (or the pseudogene TRBV3-2) and TRBJ2-7; D is uncertain. Germline assignment: CDR1 LGHDT and CDR2 YNNKEL (reference sequence). The CDR3 is 13 amino acids. Trimming stripped 3 bases from V and 2 bases from J, with 8 bases between.

CDR3 DNA: TGTGCCAGTAGGCGACAAGGACAGGGGGAGGGGAACATTCAGTACTTC. Translating gives CASRRQGQGEGNIQYF. This sequence joins TRBV19 and TRBJ2-4; 10 bases align to TRBD1. The V segment lost 6 bases and the J segment 7 bases; nucleotides outside the gene matches: 12. This CDR3 is built from 16 residues. Germline V gene data show CDR1 as LNHDA and CDR2 as SQIVND (reference sequence). The full variable domain, its missing parts supplied by reference TRBV19 and TRBJ2-4, is DGGITQSPKYLFRKEGQNVTLSCEQNLNHDAMYWYRQDPGQGLRLIYYSQIVNDFQKGDIAEGYSVSREKKESFPLTVTSAQKNPTAFYLCASRRQGQGEGNIQYFGAGTRLSVL.

The V gene is TRBV9, the J gene TRBJ1-2; D is unresolved. V lost 3 bases and J 2 bases, leaving 2 bases between the germline ends. The CDR3 has 11 residues. The germline V gene has CDR1 SGDLS and CDR2 YYNGEE. The CDR3 DNA reads as TGTGCCAGCAGCGGCAACTATGGCTACACCTTC. Amino acids: CASSGNYGYTF.

Here the CDR3 DNA reads TGCGCCAGCAGCCCCGGGGGGGGAGGCACTGAAGCTTTCTTT. Translated, it gives CASSPGGGGTEAFF. The chain links TRBV5-1 to TRBJ1-1; D perhaps matches TRBD1 (5 bases). CDR1 is SGHRS and CDR2 is YFSETQ in the germline V gene. The V and J ends lost 4 bases and 4 bases respectively, with 14 bases between them. The CDR3 covers 14 residues.

This rearrangement joins TRBV14 to TRBJ2-2; D perhaps matches TRBD2 (6 bases). Deletions cut 6 bases from V and 2 bases from J, with 13 bases between. CDR1 is SGHDN, CDR2 FVKESK, per germline. The CDR3 loop spans 15 amino acids. The CDR3 coding sequence is TGTGCCAGCAGTGCGACTAGGTTAAACACCGGGGAGCTGTTTTTT. Translating it yields CASSATRLNTGELFF.

This sequence joins TRBV21-1 and TRBJ1-5. TRBV21-1 is termed a pseudogene. This CDR3 region has 19 residues. The CDR3 spells CASADFDRLRPYSNQPQHF. The DNA for the CDR3 is TGTGCCAGCGCCGACTTCGACCGCTTACGGCCGTATAGCAATCAGCCCCAGCATTTT.

The chain uses TRBV5-1 and TRBJ2-5, with 11 bases matching TRBD2. CDR3 length equals 15 residues. CDR1 SGHRS and CDR2 YFSETQ come from the germline V gene. Trimming at V came to 1 base and at J to 5 bases, leaving 4 bases not matched to a gene. CDR3: CASSLLAGGLETQYF. In DNA, the CDR3 is TGCGCCAGCAGCTTGTTAGCGGGGGGGCTTGAGACCCAGTACTTC.

DNA of the CDR3: TGTGCCAGCAGTCGAAAAACGGGAGTTATGAACACTGAAGCTTTCTTT. Its protein product is CASSRKTGVMNTEAFF. The chain is built from TRBV6-6 and TRBJ1-1, with D unresolved. The CDR3 length is 16 residues. The germline gives CDR1 MNHNY, CDR2 SVGAGI (reference sequence). Trimming shortened V by 5 bases and J by 0 bases, and 16 bases separated the two germline ends.

CDR3 loop: CASSIKTAPNTGELFF. The CDR3 DNA reads as TGTGCCAGTAGTATAAAGACCGCTCCGAACACCGGGGAGCTGTTTTTT. The rearrangement uses TRBV19 and TRBJ2-2, with no clear D. Germline V gives CDR1 LNHDA, CDR2 SQIVND (reference sequence). Trimming removed 2 bases at V and 0 bases at J, with 10 bases between. The CDR3 spans 16 residues.